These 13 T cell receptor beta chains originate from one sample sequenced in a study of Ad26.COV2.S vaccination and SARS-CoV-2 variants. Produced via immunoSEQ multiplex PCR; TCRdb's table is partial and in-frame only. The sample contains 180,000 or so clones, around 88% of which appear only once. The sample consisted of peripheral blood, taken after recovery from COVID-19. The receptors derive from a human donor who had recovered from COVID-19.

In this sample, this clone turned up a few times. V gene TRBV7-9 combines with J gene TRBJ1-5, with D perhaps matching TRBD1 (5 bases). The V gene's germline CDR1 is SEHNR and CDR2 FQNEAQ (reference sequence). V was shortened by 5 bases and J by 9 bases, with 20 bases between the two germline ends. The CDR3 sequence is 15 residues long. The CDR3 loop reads CASSIAGGRDGPQHF. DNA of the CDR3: TGTGCCAGCAGCATTGCCGGCGGCAGGGACGGGCCCCAGCATTTT.

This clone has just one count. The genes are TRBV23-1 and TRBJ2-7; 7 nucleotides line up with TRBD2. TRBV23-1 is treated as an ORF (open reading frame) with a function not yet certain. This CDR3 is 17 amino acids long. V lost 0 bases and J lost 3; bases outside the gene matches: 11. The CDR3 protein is CASSQSIWASSGYEQYF. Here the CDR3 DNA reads TGCGCCAGCAGTCAATCGATCTGGGCGTCTAGCGGCTACGAGCAGTACTTC.

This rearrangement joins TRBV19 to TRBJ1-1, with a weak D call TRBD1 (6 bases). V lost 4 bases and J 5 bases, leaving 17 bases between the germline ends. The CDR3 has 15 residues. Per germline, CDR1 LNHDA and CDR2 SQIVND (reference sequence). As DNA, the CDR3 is TGTGCCAGTAGTACCCTCACAGGGCAGGGGACTGAAGCTTTCTTT. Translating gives CASSTLTGQGTEAFF.

The CDR3 is CASSASYEQYF. The DNA of the CDR3 is TGTGCCAGCAGCGCATCCTACGAGCAGTACTTC. The chain recombines TRBV13 with TRBJ2-7; D not resolved. CDR1 PRHDT and CDR2 FYEKMQ come from the germline V gene (reference sequence). This CDR3 is built from 11 residues. Trimming removed 5 bases from V and 1 base from J, with 3 bases in between.

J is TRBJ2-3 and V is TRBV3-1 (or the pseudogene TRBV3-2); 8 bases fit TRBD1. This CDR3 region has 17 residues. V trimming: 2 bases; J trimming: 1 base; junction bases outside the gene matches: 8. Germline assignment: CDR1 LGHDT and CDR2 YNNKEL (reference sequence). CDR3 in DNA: TGTGCCAGCAGCCAAAACCCAGGGGGCGGGGGCACAGATACGCAGTATTTT. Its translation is CASSQNPGGGGTDTQYF.

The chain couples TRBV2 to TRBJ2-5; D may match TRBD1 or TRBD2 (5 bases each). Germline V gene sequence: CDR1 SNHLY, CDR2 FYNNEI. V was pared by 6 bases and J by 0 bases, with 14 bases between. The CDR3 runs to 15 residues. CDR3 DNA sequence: TGTGCCAGCAGGAATCCGGGACGTAACCAAGAGACCCAGTACTTC. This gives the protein CASRNPGRNQETQYF.

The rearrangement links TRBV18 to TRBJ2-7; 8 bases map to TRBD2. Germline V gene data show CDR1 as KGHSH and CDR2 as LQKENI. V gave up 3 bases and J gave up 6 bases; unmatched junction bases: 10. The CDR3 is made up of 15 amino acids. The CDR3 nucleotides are TGTGCCAGCTCACCCCCAAGCGGGGGTGCCGGCGAGCAGTACTTC. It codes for CASSPPSGGAGEQYF.

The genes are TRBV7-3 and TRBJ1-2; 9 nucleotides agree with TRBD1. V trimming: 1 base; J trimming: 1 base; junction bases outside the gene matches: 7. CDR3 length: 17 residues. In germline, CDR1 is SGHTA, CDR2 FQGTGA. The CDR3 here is CASSLNRGRIYNYGYTF. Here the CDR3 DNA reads TGTGCCAGCAGCTTAAACAGGGGGCGGATATATAACTATGGCTACACCTTC.

CDR3 protein: CASSSWTSPETQYF. Here the CDR3 DNA reads TGTGCCAGCAGCTCCTGGACTAGCCCGGAGACCCAGTACTTC. This chain links TRBV5-4 with TRBJ2-5, with 8 bases matching TRBD2. Per germline, CDR1 SGHNT and CDR2 YYREEE (reference sequence). The trim removed 3 bases at V and 5 bases at J, leaving 6 bases unmatched. This CDR3 contains 14 residues.

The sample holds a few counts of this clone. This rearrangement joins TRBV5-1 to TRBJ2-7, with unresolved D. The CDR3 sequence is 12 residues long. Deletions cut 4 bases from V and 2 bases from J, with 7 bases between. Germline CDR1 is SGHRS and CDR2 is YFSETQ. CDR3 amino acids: CASSERTYEQYF. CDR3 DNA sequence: TGCGCCAGCAGCGAACGGACCTACGAGCAGTACTTC. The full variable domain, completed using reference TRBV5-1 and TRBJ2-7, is KAGVTQTPRYLIKTRGQQVTLSCSPISGHRSVSWYQQTPGQGLQFLFEYFSETQRNKGNFPGRFSGRQFSNSRSEMNVSTLELGDSALYLCASSERTYEQYFGPGTRLTVT.

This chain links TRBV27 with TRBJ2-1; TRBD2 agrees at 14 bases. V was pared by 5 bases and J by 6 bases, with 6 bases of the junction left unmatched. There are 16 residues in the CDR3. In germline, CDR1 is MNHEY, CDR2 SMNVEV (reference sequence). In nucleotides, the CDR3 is TGTGCCAGCAGTCCTGGGACTAGCGGGAGTTCCAATGAGCAGTTCTTC. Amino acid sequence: CASSPGTSGSSNEQFF.

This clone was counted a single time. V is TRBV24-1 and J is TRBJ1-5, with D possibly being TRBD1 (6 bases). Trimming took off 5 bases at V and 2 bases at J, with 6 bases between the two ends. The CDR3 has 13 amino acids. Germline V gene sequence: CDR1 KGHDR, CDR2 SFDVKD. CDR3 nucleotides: TGTGCCACCAGTGGACAGGGCAATCAGCCCCAGCATTTT. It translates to CATSGQGNQPQHF.

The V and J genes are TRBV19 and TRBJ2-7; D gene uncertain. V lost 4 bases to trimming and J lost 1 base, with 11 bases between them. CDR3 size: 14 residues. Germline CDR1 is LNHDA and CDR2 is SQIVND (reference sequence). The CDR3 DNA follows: TGTGCCAGTAGTAGGAGTCCTCTATCCTACGAGCAGTACTTC. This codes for CASSRSPLSYEQYF.